This is a list of T cell receptor beta chains from one sample in a study of cytomegalovirus exposure and HLA in healthy donors. Libraries were prepared by immunoSEQ multiplex PCR; TCRdb keeps only in-frame clonotypes and omits some of them. The sample lists about 140,000 clones, about four fifths seen once, with 2.8% in the top ten. Sequencing input: PBMCs. The receptors come from a male donor in good health and CMV-seronegative. CDR3s include the opening cysteine and the closing phenylalanine or tryptophan. A D gene is named only where the DNA matches it firmly. Clone size is stated in some rows and not others, as once, few, many or a class when expanded.

V gene: TRBV9
clone size: NA
J gene: TRBJ2-7
D gene: TRBD1
CDR3 length: 15
CDR3 DNA: TGTGCCAGCAGCTCCAGGGGGATTTCTCCCTACGAGCAGTACTTC
CDR3 protein: CASSSRGISPYEQYF

V gene: TRBV6-5
clone size: NA
J gene: TRBJ1-4
D gene: NA
CDR3 length: 14
CDR3 DNA: TGTGCCAGCAGTTACTGGCAGGGTAGCGAAAAACTGTTTTTT
CDR3 protein: CASSYWQGSEKLFF

V gene: TRBV27
clone size: NA
J gene: TRBJ1-1
D gene: NA
CDR3 length: 15
CDR3 DNA: TGTGCCAGCAGTTTTTCGATATGGGGGGGTGCTGAAGCTTTCTTT
CDR3 protein: CASSFSIWGGAEAFF

V gene: TRBV6-1
clone size: NA
J gene: TRBJ2-1
D gene: TRBD2
CDR3 length: 16
CDR3 DNA: TGTGCCAGCAGTGAAGGTCCCCGCGGGGGGGTATATGAGCAGTTCTTC
CDR3 protein: CASSEGPRGGVYEQFF

V gene: TRBV29-1
clone size: NA
J gene: TRBJ2-7
D gene: NA
CDR3 length: 15
CDR3 DNA: TGCGGCGTTAGGACTGGAAGGACTTCTACCTACGAGCAGTACTTC
CDR3 protein: CGVRTGRTSTYEQYF

V gene: TRBV9
clone size: NA
J gene: TRBJ2-2
D gene: NA
CDR3 length: 15
CDR3 DNA: TGTGCCAGCAGCCCCCGACACCGGAACACCGGGGAGCTGTTTTTT
CDR3 protein: CASSPRHRNTGELFF

V gene: TRBV7-8
clone size: once
J gene: TRBJ1-1
D gene: TRBD1
CDR3 length: 14
CDR3 DNA: TGTGCCAGCAGTCCCCGGGACAGGTTGCCTGAAGCTTTCTTT
CDR3 protein: CASSPRDRLPEAFF

V gene: TRBV7-7
clone size: NA
J gene: TRBJ2-6
D gene: TRBD1
CDR3 length: 19
CDR3 DNA: TGTGCTAGCAGCTCAGGATCCGGGACAGTACGCTCTGGGGCCAACGTCCTGACTTTC
CDR3 protein: CASSSGSGTVRSGANVLTF

V gene: TRBV5-4
clone size: NA
J gene: TRBJ2-7
D gene: TRBD2
CDR3 length: 15
CDR3 DNA: TGTGCCAGCAGCTCTAAGGGACTAGTCATCCACGAGCAGTACTTC
CDR3 protein: CASSSKGLVIHEQYF

V gene: TRBV4-3
clone size: NA
J gene: TRBJ1-1
D gene: TRBD1
CDR3 length: 15
CDR3 DNA: TGCGCCAGCAGCCAAGTCGACAGGGGTGACACTGAAGCTTTCTTT
CDR3 protein: CASSQVDRGDTEAFF

V gene: TRBV19
clone size: NA
J gene: TRBJ2-7
D gene: TRBD1
CDR3 length: 14
CDR3 DNA: TGTGCCAGTAGTATAGGGACAGGGACCTACGAGCAGTACTTC
CDR3 protein: CASSIGTGTYEQYF

V gene: TRBV7-8
clone size: NA
J gene: TRBJ1-1
D gene: NA
CDR3 length: 18
CDR3 DNA: TGTGCCAGCAGCTTACGCCTGCCTGCGGGGCCTCGAGACACTGAAGCTTTCTTT
CDR3 protein: CASSLRLPAGPRDTEAFF

V gene: TRBV5-4
clone size: NA
J gene: TRBJ2-2
D gene: NA
CDR3 length: 16
CDR3 DNA: TGTGCCAGCAGTGCAGGGGGGCAAAAAGCGGCCGGGGAGCTGTTTTTT
CDR3 protein: CASSAGGQKAAGELFF

V gene: TRBV6-1
clone size: NA
J gene: TRBJ2-5
D gene: NA
CDR3 length: 14
CDR3 DNA: TGTGCCAGCAGTGAAGGCGGTTCCCAAGAGACCCAGTACTTC
CDR3 protein: CASSEGGSQETQYF

V gene: TRBV5-5
clone size: NA
J gene: TRBJ1-2
D gene: NA
CDR3 length: 16
CDR3 DNA: TGTGCCAGCAGCGGGAGACATCCAGGGAGGGACTATGGCTACACCTTC
CDR3 protein: CASSGRHPGRDYGYTF

V gene: TRBV10-3
clone size: NA
J gene: TRBJ1-1
D gene: NA
CDR3 length: 15
CDR3 DNA: TGTGCCATCAGTGAGTCGAGGGAGAGTAACACTGAAGCTTTCTTT
CDR3 protein: CAISESRESNTEAFF

V gene: TRBV4-1
clone size: NA
J gene: TRBJ1-6
D gene: NA
CDR3 length: 16
CDR3 DNA: TGCGCCAGCAGCCCCCAGGTAAGGGGTGGTAACTCACCCCTCCACTTT
CDR3 protein: CASSPQVRGGNSPLHF

V gene: TRBV15
clone size: NA
J gene: TRBJ1-1
D gene: NA
CDR3 length: 17
CDR3 DNA: TGTGCCACCAGCAGACCTCAGGGGCCGCTCGGGAACACTGAAGCTTTCTTT
CDR3 protein: CATSRPQGPLGNTEAFF

V gene: TRBV6-5
clone size: NA
J gene: TRBJ2-7
D gene: TRBD2
CDR3 length: 13
CDR3 DNA: TGTGCCAGCAGTTACTCAGGACTAGCCGAGCAGTACTTC
CDR3 protein: CASSYSGLAEQYF

V gene: TRBV30
clone size: NA
J gene: TRBJ1-1
D gene: NA
CDR3 length: 14
CDR3 DNA: TGTGCCTGGATCCGACAGAACATGAACACTGAAGCTTTCTTT
CDR3 protein: CAWIRQNMNTEAFF

V gene: TRBV25-1
clone size: NA
J gene: TRBJ1-2
D gene: TRBD1
CDR3 length: 14
CDR3 DNA: TGTGCCAGCAGTCAGACAGGGAGAGACTATGGCTACACCTTC
CDR3 protein: CASSQTGRDYGYTF

V gene: TRBV5-5
clone size: NA
J gene: TRBJ1-2
D gene: TRBD1
CDR3 length: 14
CDR3 DNA: TGTGCCAGCAGCCTAGGACAGGGTGGGGATGGCTACACCTTC
CDR3 protein: CASSLGQGGDGYTF

V gene: TRBV14
clone size: once
J gene: TRBJ2-1
D gene: NA
CDR3 length: 15
CDR3 DNA: TGTGCCAGCAGCCGGCTCCCGGGCTCCTACAATGAGCAGTTCTTC
CDR3 protein: CASSRLPGSYNEQFF

V gene: TRBV4-2
clone size: few
J gene: TRBJ2-1
D gene: NA
CDR3 length: 13
CDR3 DNA: TGTGCCAGCAGCCCATACAGCAACAATGAGCAGTTCTTC
CDR3 protein: CASSPYSNNEQFF

V gene: TRBV4-1
clone size: NA
J gene: TRBJ2-1
D gene: TRBD1
CDR3 length: 17
CDR3 DNA: TGCGCCAGCAGCCAAGATTCTGGGACAGGGGGTTACAATGAGCAGTTCTTC
CDR3 protein: CASSQDSGTGGYNEQFF

V gene: TRBV29-1
clone size: NA
J gene: TRBJ1-2
D gene: NA
CDR3 length: 11
CDR3 DNA: TGCAGCGCTGACAGTGCCTATGGCTACACCTTC
CDR3 protein: CSADSAYGYTF

V gene: TRBV27
clone size: NA
J gene: TRBJ1-5
D gene: TRBD1
CDR3 length: 16
CDR3 DNA: TGTGCCAGCAGCTTCAGGTGGGGACAGGGAAATCAGCCCCAGCATTTT
CDR3 protein: CASSFRWGQGNQPQHF